Below are 15 T cell receptor beta chains sequenced from a single sample in a study of control samples from healthy donors and cancer patients. Using immunoSEQ multiplex PCR, the repertoire was profiled, and TCRdb retains in-frame clones only, with some absent. The table includes under 200,000 clones, 91% detected once. Sequenced: blood. These receptors came from a woman under 40 in good health.

V and J are TRBV19 and TRBJ1-5; D remains ambiguous. This CDR3 region has 13 residues. Germline V gene sequence: CDR1 LNHDA, CDR2 SQIVND (reference sequence). With 4 bases removed from V and 2 bases from J, the gap between germline ends came to 6 bases. The CDR3 spells CASSNSRNQPQHF. CDR3 sequence (DNA): TGTGCCAGTAGTAACTCACGCAATCAGCCCCAGCATTTT.

The chain carries TRBV2 and TRBJ1-2; D unclear. Germline CDR1 SNHLY, CDR2 FYNNEI. Deletions cut 1 base from V and 2 bases from J, with 8 bases between. The CDR3 consists of 14 residues. The CDR3 region is CASSEGRRNYGYTF. For the CDR3, the DNA is TGTGCCAGCAGTGAAGGGCGACGGAACTATGGCTACACCTTC.

The chain employs TRBV7-8 and TRBJ1-4; D is perhaps TRBD1 (5 bases). This CDR3 is 15 amino acids long. With 6 bases removed from V and 3 bases from J, the gap between germline ends came to 14 bases. The V gene's germline CDR1 is SGHVS and CDR2 FQNEAQ. In DNA form, the CDR3 reads TGTGCCAGCAGTTCAGGGAATTGGGCTAATGAAAAACTGTTTTTT. This sequence encodes CASSSGNWANEKLFF.

The chain has TRBV10-2 and TRBJ2-7; TRBD1 is a possible D gene (5 bases). Germline V CDR1 and CDR2: WSHSY, SAAADI. The V end was cut by 3 bases, the J end by 3 bases, with 6 bases between. This CDR3 spans 12 amino acids. The DNA for the CDR3 is TGCGCCAGCAGTGAAGGGGACTACGAGCAGTACTTC. Translating gives CASSEGDYEQYF.

The chain links TRBV19 to TRBJ2-5; 8 bases match TRBD2. Germline V CDR1 and CDR2: LNHDA, SQIVND (reference sequence). The CDR3 length is 16 residues. V shed 3 bases and J 1 base; nucleotides not matched to a gene: 7. The CDR3 reads CASSIGRGPRQETQYF. The CDR3 region has the DNA TGTGCCAGTAGTATCGGGAGGGGCCCCCGCCAAGAGACCCAGTACTTC.

Comment on this clone: One end of the junction varies from germline; a read error may be responsible. The J gene is TRBJ2-5, the V gene TRBV28, with 10 bases that match TRBD2. The germline V gene has CDR1 MDHEN and CDR2 SYDVKM. The CDR3 runs to 17 residues. The CDR3 DNA sequence: TGTACCAGCAGTTTATCCGGACTAGCGGATACCCAAGAGACCCAGTACTTC. This encodes CTSSLSGLADTQETQYF.

The chain couples TRBV19 to TRBJ1-4, with 8 bases aligning to TRBD1. Germline CDR1 and CDR2: LNHDA and SQIVND (reference sequence). J lost 0 bases, V lost 5 bases, and 2 bases had no gene match. CDR3 length: 15 amino acids. The DNA of the CDR3 is TGTGCCAGTAGTGACAGGGGCGCAACTAATGAAAAACTGTTTTTT. It is translated as CASSDRGATNEKLFF.

The chain employs TRBV5-4 and TRBJ2-1; 7 bases match TRBD1. V shed 3 bases and J 3 bases; nucleotides not matched to a gene: 3. CDR1 is SGHNT and CDR2 is YYREEE in the germline V gene (reference sequence). The CDR3 totals 14 residues. CDR3 sequence (DNA): TGTGCCAGCAGCTGGGGACAGAGCTACAATGAGCAGTTCTTC. Encoded protein: CASSWGQSYNEQFF.

This clone was detected once. The chain combines TRBV21-1 with TRBJ2-2; the table gives TRBD1 as D, unverified against the DNA. TRBV21-1 counts as a pseudogene. This CDR3 has 16 amino acids. The DNA for the CDR3 is TGTGCCAGCAGCAAACCGGGACAGGGGAACACCGGGGAGCTGTTTTTT. This codes for CASSKPGQGNTGELFF.

V is TRBV6-5 and J is TRBJ1-1; the D gene is possibly TRBD1 (6 bases). Germline V gene data show CDR1 as MNHEY and CDR2 as SVGAGI. The CDR3 spans 13 residues. V was pared by 10 bases and J by 1 base, with 13 bases between. This CDR3 reads CAKLQGKNTEAFF. The DNA of the CDR3 is TGTGCCAAGCTACAGGGAAAGAACACTGAAGCTTTCTTT.

This chain uses TRBV7-2 with TRBJ2-3; 12 positions agree with TRBD2. Unmatched junction bases numbered 6, after V lost 4 bases and J lost 4 bases. CDR1 is SGHTA, CDR2 FQGNSA, per germline. There are 16 residues in the CDR3. The CDR3 DNA reads as TGTGCCAGCAGCTCCTCTAGCGGGAGGGGTGCAGATACGCAGTATTTT. Protein: CASSSSSGRGADTQYF.

This clone is a singleton in its sample. V usage is TRBV18 and J usage is TRBJ1-1; tentatively, D is TRBD1 (5 bases). This CDR3 has 14 residues. Germline lookup yields CDR1 KGHSH and CDR2 LQKENI. V was shortened by 6 bases and J by 3 bases, with 14 bases between the two germline ends. CDR3 DNA: TGTGCCAGCTCCCGAATAGACAGAGACACTGAAGCTTTCTTT. Amino acids: CASSRIDRDTEAFF.

The chain carries TRBV7-3 and TRBJ2-1; tentative D call: TRBD2 (5 bases). The CDR3 spans 14 residues. Trimming removed 5 bases at V and 8 bases at J, with 16 bases between. Germline V CDR1 and CDR2: SGHTA, FQGTGA. In DNA, the CDR3 is TGTGCCAGCAGCCCCTCCGGATCGGGGTATGAGCAGTTCTTC. This encodes CASSPSGSGYEQFF.

This chain links TRBV10-2 with TRBJ2-1, with 14 bases fitting TRBD2. This CDR3 contains 14 residues. V shed 8 bases, J shed 10 bases, and the junction held 7 bases outside the gene matches. Germline lookup yields CDR1 WSHSY and CDR2 SAAADI. Here the CDR3 reads CASSGTSGGGEQFF. The CDR3, as DNA: TGCGCCAGCTCCGGGACTAGCGGGGGAGGGGAGCAGTTCTTC.

The gene calls are TRBV5-1 and TRBJ1-1, with 10 bases fitting TRBD1. The junction had 6 bases not matched to a gene; V was cut back by 1 base and J by 9 bases. Per the germline V gene, CDR1 is SGHRS and CDR2 is YFSETQ. CDR3 size: 14 residues. CDR3 coding DNA: TGCGCCAGCAGCTTGCCCGGACAGGGGGTGCAAGCTTTCTTT. Residues: CASSLPGQGVQAFF.